The rows below give T cell receptor beta chains drawn from one sample of a study of response to subunit inactivated influenza vaccine. TCRdb passed the RT-PCR reads through MiXCR, listing each CDR3 protein once. The repertoire holds about 500,000 distinct CDR3 sequences, with roughly 13% as singletons. Specimen: PBMCs from blood, collected roughly 48 days after vaccination. All receptors come from a man aged 50 to 59 who received an inactivated influenza vaccine. Each CDR3 is given with its conserved first and last residue. A D gene is named only where the DNA matches it firmly. Not every row has a clone size; where given, it reads once, few, many or a size class.

D gene: .; V gene: TRBV7-7; J gene: TRBJ2-5; clone size: .; CDR3 DNA: TGTGCCAGCAGCTTATCACAGGGCGCCCAAGAGACCCAGTACTTC; CDR3 protein: CASSLSQGAQETQYF
D gene: TRBD2; V gene: TRBV6-1; J gene: TRBJ2-1; clone size: few; CDR3 DNA: TGTGCCAGCAGCGCTAGCGGGAAACACAATGAGCAGTTCTTC; CDR3 protein: CASSASGKHNEQFF
D gene: .; V gene: TRBV7-9; J gene: TRBJ2-4; clone size: .; CDR3 DNA: TGTGCCAGCAGCTTTTGGACAGAAAACATTCAGTACTTC; CDR3 protein: CASSFWTENIQYF
D gene: .; V gene: TRBV21-1; J gene: TRBJ1-2; clone size: once; CDR3 DNA: TGTGCCAGCCCGGGACAGCCCTCCTATGGCTACACCTTC; CDR3 protein: CASPGQPSYGYTF
D gene: .; V gene: TRBV27; J gene: TRBJ2-3; clone size: .; CDR3 DNA: TGTGCCAGCAGTCCGACCCAGAAAGATACGCAGTATTTT; CDR3 protein: CASSPTQKDTQYF
D gene: .; V gene: TRBV7-2; J gene: TRBJ2-1; clone size: few; CDR3 DNA: TGTGCCAGCAGCTTGCCACTAGGGTACAATGAGCAGTTCTTC; CDR3 protein: CASSLPLGYNEQFF
D gene: .; V gene: TRBV6-6; J gene: TRBJ1-1; clone size: few; CDR3 DNA: TGTGCCAGCACCCAAGACCCTGAAGCTTTCTTT; CDR3 protein: CASTQDPEAFF
D gene: .; V gene: TRBV10-3; J gene: TRBJ1-2; clone size: many; CDR3 DNA: TGTGCCATCAGTGAGTCTGGGAACAGCCAGGGTGGCTACACCTTC; CDR3 protein: CAISESGNSQGGYTF
D gene: .; V gene: TRBV4-3; J gene: TRBJ2-7; clone size: few; CDR3 DNA: TGCGCCAGCAGCCAAGAGTTCAGGGGCGAGCAGTACTTC; CDR3 protein: CASSQEFRGEQYF
D gene: .; V gene: TRBV20-1; J gene: TRBJ2-1; clone size: few; CDR3 DNA: TGCAGTGCTAGAGCGGGTCACTTCTCCTACAATGAGCAGTTCTTC; CDR3 protein: CSARAGHFSYNEQFF
D gene: .; V gene: TRBV12-3/TRBV12-4; J gene: TRBJ1-3; clone size: .; CDR3 DNA: TGTGCCAGCAGACCCCCGACAGGTTTAACCTCTGGAAACACCATATATTTT; CDR3 protein: CASRPPTGLTSGNTIYF
D gene: .; V gene: TRBV29-1; J gene: TRBJ2-7; clone size: few; CDR3 DNA: TGCAGCGTTGCTTTTAGTCCCTACGAGCAGTACTTC; CDR3 protein: CSVAFSPYEQYF
D gene: TRBD1; V gene: TRBV4-3; J gene: TRBJ2-2; clone size: .; CDR3 DNA: TGCGCCAGCAGCCAATCCTGGACAGGCCACACCGGGGAGCTGTTTTTT; CDR3 protein: CASSQSWTGHTGELFF
D gene: TRBD1; V gene: TRBV5-1; J gene: TRBJ2-5; clone size: few; CDR3 DNA: TGCGCCAGCAGCTTATACGACAGGGACCAAGAGACCCAGTACTTC; CDR3 protein: CASSLYDRDQETQYF
D gene: .; V gene: TRBV6-5; J gene: TRBJ2-3; clone size: .; CDR3 DNA: TGTGCCAGCAGTTACTCCAGACCTAGCACAGATACGCAGTATTTT; CDR3 protein: CASSYSRPSTDTQYF
D gene: .; V gene: TRBV7-4; J gene: TRBJ2-7; clone size: few; CDR3 DNA: TGTGCCAGCAGCAAGACGGGACCTCTCTCCTACGAGCAGTACTTC; CDR3 protein: CASSKTGPLSYEQYF
D gene: .; V gene: TRBV27; J gene: TRBJ2-1; clone size: .; CDR3 DNA: TGTGCCAGCAGTTTATACGGGGGAGCGAATGAGCAGTTCTTC; CDR3 protein: CASSLYGGANEQFF
D gene: .; V gene: TRBV20-1; J gene: TRBJ2-3; clone size: many; CDR3 DNA: TGCAGTGCTAGAGATGGCGGGCCTAGCACAGATACGCAGTATTTT; CDR3 protein: CSARDGGPSTDTQYF
D gene: TRBD1; V gene: TRBV29-1; J gene: TRBJ2-2; clone size: .; CDR3 DNA: TGCAGCGTTACCCGACAGGGGGCTAATATTGACACCGGGGAGCTGTTTTTT; CDR3 protein: CSVTRQGANIDTGELFF
D gene: .; V gene: TRBV20-1; J gene: TRBJ1-2; clone size: few; CDR3 DNA: TGCAGTGCTAGAGGGGACCTCCCCTATGGCTACACCTTC; CDR3 protein: CSARGDLPYGYTF
D gene: TRBD2; V gene: TRBV12-3/TRBV12-4; J gene: TRBJ2-3; clone size: .; CDR3 DNA: TGTGCCAGCAGTCCCCCTTTGGGCAGGGAGGGCTCTACAGATACGCAGTATTTT; CDR3 protein: CASSPPLGREGSTDTQYF
D gene: TRBD1; V gene: TRBV20-1; J gene: TRBJ1-4; clone size: .; CDR3 DNA: TGCAGTGCTAGAGATCTGGTGGACAGGGTAAATGAAAAACTGTTTTTT; CDR3 protein: CSARDLVDRVNEKLFF
D gene: TRBD2; V gene: TRBV11-2; J gene: TRBJ2-1; clone size: .; CDR3 DNA: TGTGCCAGCAGGCCTTCACTAGCGGCCCTACCCAATGAGCAGTTCTTC; CDR3 protein: CASRPSLAALPNEQFF
D gene: TRBD2; V gene: TRBV4-3; J gene: TRBJ2-3; clone size: few; CDR3 DNA: TGCGCCAGCAGCCAAGATAGGAGACTAGCGGCATACACAGATACGCAGTATTTT; CDR3 protein: CASSQDRRLAAYTDTQYF
D gene: TRBD1; V gene: TRBV29-1; J gene: TRBJ2-1; clone size: .; CDR3 DNA: TGCAGCGAAGGGCAGGGGGCGACTGAGCAGTTCTTC; CDR3 protein: CSEGQGATEQFF
D gene: .; V gene: TRBV7-8; J gene: TRBJ1-1; clone size: many; CDR3 DNA: TGTGCCAGCAGCTTAGAGGCAGTCATGAACACTGAAGCTTTCTTT; CDR3 protein: CASSLEAVMNTEAFF
D gene: TRBD2; V gene: TRBV7-2; J gene: TRBJ2-5; clone size: .; CDR3 DNA: TGTGCCAGCAGCTCCTCGTCCGGGGGGTCCCGGGAGACCCAGTACTTC; CDR3 protein: CASSSSSGGSRETQYF
D gene: .; V gene: TRBV7-9; J gene: TRBJ2-3; clone size: .; CDR3 DNA: TGTGCCAGCAGCCCCTATACTCACAAAGATGGTACGCAGTATTTT; CDR3 protein: CASSPYTHKDGTQYF
D gene: .; V gene: TRBV6-2/TRBV6-3; J gene: TRBJ1-1; clone size: few; CDR3 DNA: TGTGCCAGCAGTTACGGGCAGGGGAGAGGGAACACTGAAGCTTTCTTT; CDR3 protein: CASSYGQGRGNTEAFF
D gene: .; V gene: TRBV20-1; J gene: TRBJ2-5; clone size: .; CDR3 DNA: TGCAGTGCTAGAACAACAGGGTTGGAGACCCAGTACTTC; CDR3 protein: CSARTTGLETQYF
D gene: TRBD2; V gene: TRBV9; J gene: TRBJ2-7; clone size: few; CDR3 DNA: TGTGCCAGCAGCGTAGGACTAGCGGGAGCCGAGCAGTACTTC; CDR3 protein: CASSVGLAGAEQYF
D gene: .; V gene: TRBV7-9; J gene: TRBJ2-1; clone size: .; CDR3 DNA: TGTGCCAGCAGGCCTGGGGGGCGGAATGAGCAGTTCTTC; CDR3 protein: CASRPGGRNEQFF
D gene: TRBD2; V gene: TRBV5-6; J gene: TRBJ2-7; clone size: many; CDR3 DNA: TGTGCCAGCAGCATCGGACTAGCGGGAGGCGAGCAGTACTTC; CDR3 protein: CASSIGLAGGEQYF
D gene: TRBD2; V gene: TRBV4-2; J gene: TRBJ2-7; clone size: .; CDR3 DNA: TGTGCCAGCAGCCAAGATCTTTTGGCTAGCGGGACGGTGTACGAGCAGTACTTC; CDR3 protein: CASSQDLLASGTVYEQYF
D gene: TRBD2; V gene: TRBV6-2/TRBV6-3; J gene: TRBJ2-2; clone size: few; CDR3 DNA: TGTGCCAGCAGCCAAACCTCGATGCTAGCGGTTAGGTCCGGGGAGCTGTTTTTT; CDR3 protein: CASSQTSMLAVRSGELFF
D gene: .; V gene: TRBV20-1; J gene: TRBJ2-7; clone size: .; CDR3 DNA: TGCAGTGCCGACGCCCCTCTAGCGTTCACCTACGAGCAGTACTTC; CDR3 protein: CSADAPLAFTYEQYF